This entry features one TCR beta chain sequence. This record comes from a study of blood T cell repertoires in COVID-19. Whole-study context: Researchers got acute and convalescent COVID-19 samples from the United States, Italy and Spain.

CDR1 and CDR2 from the germline V gene are MNHEY and SVGAGI. The CDR3 totals 13 residues. Trimming at V came to 8 bases and at J to 8 bases, leaving 9 bases not matched to a gene. The method was immunoSEQ multiplex PCR; TCRdb's version includes in-frame clones alone and lacks a portion of them. Among roughly 120,000 clones listed, 84% were seen once. Sequencing was carried out using peripheral blood. This clonotype was sampled from a woman aged 55-69 years with acute or convalescent COVID-19. V and J are TRBV6-5 and TRBJ1-2; TRBD1 agrees at 9 bases. In DNA form, the CDR3 reads TGTGCCAGCGAAACCCCCGGGACAGGGGGCTACACCTTC. Protein: CASETPGTGGYTF.